This T cell receptor beta chain comes out of a study of cytomegalovirus exposure and HLA in healthy donors. Overall study findings and caveats: Presence/absence comparisons presumed near-even sequencing depth among donors. In a later analysis, parvovirus B19, influenza, CMV and Epstein-Barr virus appeared linked to several top co-occurrence clusters.

V was pared by 4 bases and J by 5 bases, with 8 bases of the junction left unmatched. CDR3 length: 17 residues. Germline V CDR1 and CDR2: SGHTS, YDEGEE. Primers for the PCR totalled 60 Vbeta and 13 Jbeta. In the original workflow: A follow-up analysis tallied about 88 million unique TCR beta chains, about 11 million shared. Sequencing was performed with immunoSEQ multiplex PCR; in TCRdb, only in-frame clones are kept and a portion is missing. The D gene and trimming were derived from the DNA, and the V and J assignments and clone size from that table. This table holds roughly 170,000 clones, approximately 80% found once. On this clone: Its antigen is as yet unknown.

Sequencing used PBMCs. The V and J genes are TRBV5-8 and TRBJ2-3; 15 nucleotides align to TRBD2. The receptor was derived from a woman aged 18-35 years in good health and CMV-seronegative. The CDR3 DNA reads as TGTGCCAGCAGCGATGGACTAGCGGGAGGGCCTGTAGATACGCAGTATTTT. Protein sequence: CASSDGLAGGPVDTQYF.